This T cell receptor (beta chain) came from a study of blood T cell repertoires in COVID-19. Points on this clone: This sample includes further DNA sequences coding for the same CDR3.

The method was immunoSEQ multiplex PCR; TCRdb's version includes in-frame clones alone and lacks a portion of them. The table lists 350,000 or so clones, roughly 86% of them singletons. The CDR3 loop spans 12 amino acids. Germline values: CDR1 MDHEN, CDR2 SYDVKM. Trimming took 4 bases from V and 4 from J, leaving 5 bases between them. This chain joins TRBV28 and TRBJ1-5, with no clear D. The sequence came from a woman in her 30s who had been exposed to COVID-19. Sequencing input: PBMCs or T cells enriched from blood (not recorded which). CDR3 DNA: TGTGCCAGCAGTTCCGTGAATCAGCCCCAGCATTTT. Amino acids: CASSSVNQPQHF.